The table lists the clone carrying this T cell receptor (beta chain) with many counts. Its cognate antigen is unknown. The V gene lost 5 bases and the J gene lost 4 bases, with 18 bases spanning the gap. This CDR3 has 16 residues. Germline V gives CDR1 SGHAT, CDR2 FQNNGV. These data originate in a study of T cell repertoires in cytomegalovirus infection. Each CDR3 protein gets one entry after TCRdb re-called the reads with MiXCR. The table includes around 100,000 distinct CDR3 sequences, 10% detected once. The study, taken as a whole, reports: CMV-specific TCR beta clonotypes restricted by HLA-C dominated the ex vivo response.

The chain combines TRBV11-2 with TRBJ2-1; no reliable D call. The receptor was derived from a human donor in good health (CMV status not recorded). Some clones in this sample may be carry-over from other donors' samples. The sequenced sample was PBMCs, sequenced either directly or after in vitro stimulation (not recorded which). CDR3: CASSQGGIERYNEQFF. Written as DNA, the CDR3 is TGTGCCAGCAGCCAAGGTGGGATAGAAAGATACAATGAGCAGTTCTTC.